The 31 T cell receptor beta chains in this list originate from one sample, sequenced in a study of T cell responses to AZD1222 COVID-19 vaccine. Some clones are missing from TCRdb's copy, which holds only in-frame ones; the method was immunoSEQ multiplex PCR. There are 100,000 to 150,000 clones in the sample; over 75% occur only once, and 8.5% to 12% lies in the top ten. The source material was peripheral blood, sampled on day 0 of AZD1222 vaccination. The origin of the receptors is an adult in good health.

The rearrangement uses TRBV11-1 and TRBJ2-1, with TRBD1 identical over 9 bases. After removal of 9 bases from V and 6 bases from J, the junction contained 12 bases not matched to a gene. The CDR3 extends over 15 amino acids. CDR1 is SGHAT, CDR2 FQDESV, per germline (reference sequence). The CDR3 DNA is TGTGCCAGTCAACCCCCGGGACAGGGCTTCAATGAGCAGTTCTTC. It yields the protein CASQPPGQGFNEQFF.

This clone appeared a few times. The J gene is TRBJ2-2, the V gene TRBV18, with D uncertain. The CDR3 has 14 residues. From germline, CDR1 is KGHSH and CDR2 LQKENI. V lost 3 bases to trimming and J lost 6 bases, with 11 bases between them. The CDR3 region is CASSPQIGSGELFF. The CDR3 DNA follows: TGTGCCAGCTCACCCCAGATCGGTTCCGGGGAGCTGTTTTTT.

The rearrangement uses TRBV19 and TRBJ2-7, with a weak D call TRBD2 (6 bases). The ends were cut back, 1 base at V and 3 bases at J, with 13 bases in the middle. CDR1 and CDR2 from the germline V gene are LNHDA and SQIVND (reference sequence). The CDR3 contains 15 residues. The CDR3 spells CASSIGAYGGYEQYF. The DNA of the CDR3 is TGTGCCAGTAGTATAGGAGCATACGGGGGCTACGAGCAGTACTTC.

CDR3 sequence: CASSFFSTDTQYF. The CDR3 nucleotides are TGTGCCAGCAGTTTTTTCAGCACAGATACGCAGTATTTT. The rearrangement joins TRBV12-3 or TRBV12-4 to TRBJ2-3; no firm D call. This CDR3 is 13 amino acids long. Trimming cost V 3 bases and J 0 bases, with 4 bases left between them.

The chain recombines TRBV9 with TRBJ1-3, with D unresolved. With 0 bases removed from V and 2 bases from J, the gap between germline ends came to 9 bases. Germline CDR1 is SGDLS and CDR2 is YYNGEE. There are 15 residues in the CDR3. For the CDR3, the DNA is TGTGCCAGCAGCGTAGGGGTCCCCACTGGAAACACCATATATTTT. This gives the protein CASSVGVPTGNTIYF. The variable domain in full, completed from reference TRBV9 and TRBJ1-3, reads DSGVTQTPKHLITATGQRVTLRCSPRSGDLSVYWYQQSLDQGLQFLIQYYNGEERAKGNILERFSAQQFPDLHSELNLSSLELGDSALYFCASSVGVPTGNTIYFGEGSWLTVV.

This clone was found once. The chain joins TRBV19 to TRBJ2-1; 8 bases line up with TRBD1. The germline V gene has CDR1 LNHDA and CDR2 SQIVND (reference sequence). The CDR3 is 15 amino acids. V was clipped by 5 bases and J by 1 base; unmatched bases: 4. The DNA of the CDR3 is TGTGCCAGTAGTCTACAGGGGGATTCCTACAATGAGCAGTTCTTC. Protein sequence: CASSLQGDSYNEQFF.

The V gene is TRBV30, the J gene TRBJ2-2; no clear D gene. With 0 bases removed from V and 6 bases from J, the gap between germline ends came to 11 bases. The length of the CDR3 is 14 residues. Germline-derived CDR1 and CDR2 are GTSNPN and SVGIG (reference sequence). The CDR3, as DNA: TGTGCCTGGAGTGTATTGGGGAAGGCCGGGGAGCTGTTTTTT. Amino acids: CAWSVLGKAGELFF.

The chain is built from TRBV19 and TRBJ2-1; 13 nucleotides line up with TRBD2. Germline CDR1 reads LNHDA; CDR2 reads SQIVND (reference sequence). This CDR3 has 15 amino acids. V was pared by 5 bases and J by 9 bases, with 7 bases of the junction left unmatched. The CDR3 spells CASSVGLAGDGEQFF. CDR3 nucleotide sequence: TGTGCCAGTAGTGTTGGACTAGCGGGAGACGGTGAGCAGTTCTTC.

The genes are TRBV11-2 and TRBJ2-7; D assignment may be TRBD1 or TRBD2 (5 bases each). This CDR3 region has 14 residues. Trimming removed 5 bases at V and 0 bases at J, with 11 bases between. The germline gives CDR1 SGHAT, CDR2 FQNNGV. The CDR3 sequence is CASSRGASSYEQYF. The CDR3 bases are TGTGCCAGCAGCCGAGGGGCCAGCTCCTACGAGCAGTACTTC. The entire variable domain, with the rest obtained from reference TRBV11-2 and TRBJ2-7, is as follows: EAGVAQSPRYKIIEKRQSVAFWCNPISGHATLYWYQQILGQGPKLLIQFQNNGVVDDSQLPKDRFSAERLKGVDSTLKIQPAKLEDSAVYLCASSRGASSYEQYFGPGTRLTVT.

This sequence joins TRBV5-4 and TRBJ2-1; D unclear. The CDR3 runs 12 residues. Trimming shortened V by 0 bases and J by 3 bases, and 1 base separated the two germline ends. Germline lookup yields CDR1 SGHNT and CDR2 YYREEE (reference sequence). CDR3 amino acids: CASSLDYNEQFF. In DNA, the CDR3 is TGTGCCAGCAGCTTGGACTACAATGAGCAGTTCTTC.

The chain uses TRBV18 and TRBJ2-3, with 10 bases matching TRBD2. This CDR3 is 17 amino acids long. J lost 4 bases, V lost 3 bases, and 10 bases had no gene match. CDR1 is KGHSH and CDR2 is LQKENI in the germline V gene. DNA for the CDR3: TGTGCCAGCTCACCGTTCCCCCCTAGCGGGGGACCAGATACGCAGTATTTT. Translating gives CASSPFPPSGGPDTQYF.

The CDR3, as DNA: TGTGCCTGGAGTGGAGCGGGTTTGGGCTATGGCTACACCTTC. As protein: CAWSGAGLGYGYTF. The V gene is TRBV30, the J gene TRBJ1-2; no definite D call. This CDR3 is built from 14 residues. V was cut by 1 base and J by 4 bases, with 13 bases left in between. Germline CDR1 and CDR2: GTSNPN and SVGIG (reference sequence).

The chain's CDR3 is CASSSTGTSDTQYF. The CDR3 nucleotides are TGTGCCAGCAGCTCCACAGGGACTTCAGATACGCAGTATTTT. The genes are TRBV7-3 and TRBJ2-3; D may match TRBD1 or TRBD2 (6 bases each). The CDR3 totals 14 residues. The V and J ends lost 4 bases and 4 bases respectively, with 12 bases between them. Germline CDR1 is SGHTA and CDR2 is FQGTGA.

The rearrangement joins TRBV18 to TRBJ2-7; 9 nucleotides match TRBD1. The ends lost 0 bases at V and 4 bases at J; junction bases unmatched: 1. The CDR3 contains 14 residues. CDR1 and CDR2 (germline): KGHSH, LQKENI. The DNA for the CDR3 is TGTGCCAGCTCACCACCGGGACAGGGTTACGAGCAGTACTTC. Residues: CASSPPGQGYEQYF.

V is TRBV18 and J is TRBJ1-5, with TRBD1 as a possible D gene (6 bases). Germline V gene data show CDR1 as KGHSH and CDR2 as LQKENI. The ends were cut back, 3 bases at V and 9 bases at J, with 18 bases in the middle. The CDR3 length is 15 residues. The CDR3 DNA sequence: TGTGCCAGCTCACCCGGGACTACAGGGCCAGGGCCCCAGCATTTT. It codes for CASSPGTTGPGPQHF.

The chain carries TRBV3-1 (or the pseudogene TRBV3-2) and TRBJ2-7, with a tentative D call TRBD2 (7 bases). The germline V gene encodes CDR1 LGHDT and CDR2 YNNKEL (reference sequence). Trimming pared 1 base from V and 3 bases from J, leaving 13 bases between. This CDR3 region has 15 residues. Here the CDR3 DNA reads TGTGCCAGCAGCCAAGGGGGGGGGCTAGTCTACGAGCAGTACTTC. Translated, it gives CASSQGGGLVYEQYF.

The chain employs TRBV3-1 (or the pseudogene TRBV3-2) and TRBJ2-7; tentatively, D is TRBD1 (6 bases). This CDR3 spans 13 amino acids. The ends were cut back, 5 bases at V and 4 bases at J, with 12 bases in the middle. Germline-derived CDR1 and CDR2 are LGHDT and YNNKEL (reference sequence). For the CDR3, the DNA is TGTGCCAGCAGCTTCCGGGGACATTACGAGCAGTACTTC. It yields the protein CASSFRGHYEQYF.

The gene calls are TRBV27 and TRBJ1-5, with D hard to call. From germline, CDR1 is MNHEY and CDR2 SMNVEV (reference sequence). The length of the CDR3 is 16 residues. The germline V and J ends were trimmed by 2 bases and 0 bases, with 11 bases remaining between them. CDR3 residues: CASSLGPLYSNQPQHF. CDR3 coding DNA: TGTGCCAGCAGTTTAGGCCCCCTATATAGCAATCAGCCCCAGCATTTT.

The chain combines TRBV4-1 with TRBJ1-4; no reliable D call. The germline gives CDR1 MGHRA, CDR2 YSYEKL. The CDR3 has 16 amino acids. With 0 bases removed from V and 8 bases from J, the gap between germline ends came to 16 bases. This chain's CDR3 is CASSQDGPTRGEKLFF. CDR3 coding DNA: TGCGCCAGCAGCCAAGATGGGCCGACCCGAGGGGAAAAACTGTTTTTT.

A single count supports this clone. The chain has TRBV29-1 and TRBJ2-7, with TRBD1 matching 8 bases. J lost 2 bases, V lost 7 bases, and 19 bases had no gene match. The CDR3 spans 17 residues. Looked up from germline, CDR1 is SQVTM and CDR2 is ANQGSEA. The CDR3 is CSGSGGAPGTGTYEQYF. CDR3 in DNA: TGCAGCGGTTCCGGAGGGGCTCCCGGGACAGGAACCTACGAGCAGTACTTC.

V gene TRBV6-5 combines with J gene TRBJ1-2; the match to TRBD1 covers 12 bases. Losses at the gene ends were 6 bases for V and 7 bases for J; bases not matched to a gene: 6. Germline CDR1 and CDR2: MNHEY and SVGAGI. The CDR3 runs 14 residues. CDR3 protein: CASRGQGAVSGYTF. The CDR3 DNA reads TGTGCCAGCAGGGGACAGGGGGCGGTGAGTGGCTACACCTTC.

The genes are TRBV5-1 and TRBJ2-7; D is undetermined. This CDR3 contains 14 residues. V was shortened by 0 bases and J by 6 bases, with 13 bases between the two germline ends. CDR1 SGHRS and CDR2 YFSETQ come from the germline V gene. CDR3 protein: CASSLVQAEGEQYF. In nucleotides, the CDR3 is TGCGCCAGCAGCTTGGTGCAGGCAGAAGGCGAGCAGTACTTC.

The gene calls are TRBV20-1 and TRBJ2-7; 7 nucleotides line up with TRBD1. The CDR3 contains 11 residues. Trimming cost V 6 bases and J 3 bases; bases outside gene matches: 2. Germline-derived CDR1 and CDR2 are DFQATT and SNEGSKA (reference sequence). The chain's CDR3 is CSARQGYEQYF. The CDR3 bases are TGCAGTGCACGACAGGGCTACGAGCAGTACTTC.

The chain uses TRBV18 and TRBJ2-1; 12 bases line up with TRBD1. Germline V gene lookup returns CDR1 KGHSH and CDR2 LQKENI. Trimming at V came to 3 bases and at J to 9 bases, leaving 6 bases not matched to a gene. This CDR3 comprises 15 residues. The CDR3: CASSPGQGALIEQFF. CDR3 in DNA: TGTGCCAGCTCACCGGGACAGGGGGCGCTCATTGAGCAGTTCTTC.

The J gene is TRBJ2-2, the V gene TRBV11-2, with D unclear. Trimming took 3 bases from V and 1 from J, leaving 9 bases between them. CDR3 length: 15 residues. The germline V gene encodes CDR1 SGHAT and CDR2 FQNNGV. In DNA form, the CDR3 reads TGTGCCAGCAGCTTCGGGTCCCTGAACACCGGGGAGCTGTTTTTT. The encoded protein is CASSFGSLNTGELFF.

The V gene is TRBV4-2, the J gene TRBJ2-6; a possible D gene is TRBD1 (5 bases). V was shortened by 1 base and J by 0 bases, with 13 bases between the two germline ends. CDR3 length: 18 residues. Germline V CDR1 and CDR2: LGHNA, YNFKEQ. The CDR3 sequence: CASSQAAQGLSGANVLTF. In DNA form, the CDR3 reads TGTGCCAGCAGCCAAGCGGCCCAGGGCCTCTCTGGGGCCAACGTCCTGACTTTC.

This clone was found once. The chain carries TRBV25-1 and TRBJ2-5, with a tentative D call TRBD1 (5 bases). V was pared by 1 base and J by 4 bases, with 13 bases between. The length of the CDR3 is 15 residues. Germline V lookup: CDR1 MGHDK, CDR2 SYGVNS. CDR3: CASSEFKGAGETQYF. CDR3 sequence (DNA): TGTGCCAGCAGTGAATTTAAAGGGGCCGGAGAGACCCAGTACTTC.

The chain couples TRBV6-5 to TRBJ1-2; D is perhaps TRBD1 (6 bases). V lost 0 bases and J lost 5, with 10 bases in between. CDR3 size: 14 residues. In germline, CDR1 is MNHEY, CDR2 SVGAGI. The CDR3 is CASSYSRGGYGYTF. CDR3 DNA: TGTGCCAGCAGTTACTCGAGGGGGGGATATGGCTACACCTTC.

The V call is TRBV6-5, the J call TRBJ2-1; 8 bases line up with TRBD1. Looked up from germline, CDR1 is MNHEY and CDR2 is SVGAGI. The CDR3 consists of 15 residues. After removal of 6 bases from V and 2 bases from J, the junction contained 6 bases not matched to a gene. The CDR3 DNA reads TGTGCCAGCAGCAATGGACAGGGCCCCTACAATGAGCAGTTCTTC. Protein sequence: CASSNGQGPYNEQFF.

The chain joins TRBV11-2 to TRBJ2-7, with 9 positions matching TRBD1. The CDR3 is 15 amino acids. Germline loops: CDR1 SGHAT, CDR2 FQNNGV. V shed 4 bases and J 0 bases; nucleotides not matched to a gene: 4. The CDR3: CASSWGTGSSYEQYF. The CDR3 DNA is TGTGCCAGCAGCTGGGGGACAGGGAGCTCCTACGAGCAGTACTTC.

The chain combines TRBV5-1 with TRBJ1-1, with 7 bases matching TRBD1. The CDR3 sequence is 15 residues long. Germline loops: CDR1 SGHRS, CDR2 YFSETQ. Losses at the gene ends were 5 bases for V and 0 bases for J; bases not matched to a gene: 7. CDR3 in amino acids: CASSSGTVMNTEAFF. The CDR3 DNA reads TGCGCCAGCAGTTCCGGGACAGTGATGAACACTGAAGCTTTCTTT.